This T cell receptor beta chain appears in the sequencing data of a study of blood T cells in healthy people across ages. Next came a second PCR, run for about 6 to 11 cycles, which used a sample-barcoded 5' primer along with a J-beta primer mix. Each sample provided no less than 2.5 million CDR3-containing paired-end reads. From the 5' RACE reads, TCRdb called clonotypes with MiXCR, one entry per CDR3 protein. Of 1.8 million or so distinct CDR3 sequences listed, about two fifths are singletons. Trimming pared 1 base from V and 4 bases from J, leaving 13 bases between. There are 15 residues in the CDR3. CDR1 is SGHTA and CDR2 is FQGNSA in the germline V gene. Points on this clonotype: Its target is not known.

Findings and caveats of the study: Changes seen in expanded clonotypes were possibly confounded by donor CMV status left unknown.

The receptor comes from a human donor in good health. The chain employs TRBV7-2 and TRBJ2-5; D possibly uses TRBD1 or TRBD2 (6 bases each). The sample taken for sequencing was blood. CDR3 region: CASSLGVGGGETQYF. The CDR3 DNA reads TGTGCCAGCAGCTTAGGAGTGGGGGGCGGAGAGACCCAGTACTTC.